The clone carrying this TCR beta chain was counted at least ten times. No antigen is known for it. This CDR3 region has 17 residues. J lost 4 bases, V lost 3 bases, and 12 bases had no gene match. CDR1 and CDR2 (germline): SQVTM, ANQGSEA. TCRdb recomputed calls from the RACE reads with MiXCR, one row per CDR3 protein. The sample holds 380,000 or so distinct CDR3 sequences, nearly 5% seen once. Time point here: patch test 1, 2 weeks after DPC sensitization. Specified treatment: therapeutic diphenylcyclopropenone sensitization with weekly scalp DPC. The data stem from a study of human T cells and chemical hapten exposure. Study context: Investigators sensitized approximately 2 cm by approximately 2 cm of upper inner arm skin with 2% DPC.

Notes on the study in general: No change in TCRs above 1 in 1000 frequency was produced by DPC sensitization.

The sample was whole blood, taken in connection with sensitization to the hapten diphenylcyclopropenone (DPC). This rearrangement joins TRBV29-1 to TRBJ2-5; 12 bases agree with TRBD2. This clonotype was sampled from a woman aged 50 to 60 with alopecia areata. Some clones in this sample may be carry-over from other donors' samples. CDR3 residues: CSVEGLAGAFPPETQYF. CDR3 bases: TGCAGCGTTGAGGGACTAGCGGGCGCTTTCCCCCCAGAGACCCAGTACTTC. Variable domain in full (rest from reference TRBV29-1 and TRBJ2-5): SAVISQKPSRDICQRGTSLTIQCQVDSQVTMMFWYRQQPGQSLTLIATANQGSEATYESGFVIDKFPISRPNLTFSTLTVSNMSPEDSSIYLCSVEGLAGAFPPETQYFGPGTRLLVL.